A single sample is the source of the 22 T cell receptor beta chains below, sequenced in a study of CD8 T cells in Susac syndrome (dated by TCRdb to between 2018 and 2021). Preparation of the library involved the immunoSEQ multiplex PCR assay. RNA was extracted using the RNeasy kit, and roughly 0.5 to 1 ug of the RNA was reverse transcribed with random hexamers. TCRdb trimmed public reads at Q25 via fastp, called clones via MiXCR and kept in-frame beta chains. CDR3 protein duplicates are merged, each entry listing the most common genes and DNA. The sample table lists about 140,000 distinct CDR3 sequences, roughly 94% of them with a count of one. 0.14% of the sample comes from the top ten. Sequenced material: CD4+ T cells from PBMCs. These receptors came from a human donor with Susac syndrome.

The chain uses TRBV12-3 or TRBV12-4 and TRBJ2-7; D call uncertain. The CDR3 has 12 residues. V lost 1 base and J lost 4, with 5 bases in between. CDR3 amino acids: CASSLGLYEQYF. DNA for the CDR3: TGTGCCAGCAGTTTAGGTTTATACGAGCAGTACTTC.

This chain uses TRBV6-5 with TRBJ2-5; 7 positions agree with TRBD1. The ends lost 2 bases at V and 4 bases at J; junction bases unmatched: 7. The germline gives CDR1 MNHEY, CDR2 SVGAGI. This CDR3 comprises 15 residues. In DNA form, the CDR3 reads TGTGCCAGCAGTTACGCCCACAGGGGTGGAGAGACCCAGTACTTC. Translation: CASSYAHRGGETQYF.

This chain joins TRBV29-1 and TRBJ1-2, with 9 bases identical to TRBD1. Germline CDR1 SQVTM, CDR2 ANQGSEA. This CDR3 region has 15 residues. V gave up 4 bases and J gave up 4 bases; unmatched junction bases: 10. The CDR3 region has the DNA TGCAGCGTTGTGGGACAGGGAAGTCGGGCCTATGGCTACACCTTC. As protein: CSVVGQGSRAYGYTF.

This rearrangement joins TRBV2 to TRBJ1-5; D call uncertain. Germline values: CDR1 SNHLY, CDR2 FYNNEI. This CDR3 region has 13 residues. Between the trimmed V and J ends, which lost 7 bases and 4 bases, there was a span of 11 bases. This CDR3 is CASKYSQNQPQHF. The CDR3 nucleotides are TGTGCCAGCAAATACAGCCAGAATCAGCCCCAGCATTTT.

This chain uses TRBV20-1 with TRBJ2-3; TRBD1 matches at 8 bases. Germline CDR1 reads DFQATT; CDR2 reads SNEGSKA (reference sequence). The CDR3 totals 17 residues. Unmatched junction bases numbered 9, after V lost 0 bases and J lost 1 base. CDR3 DNA: TGCAGTGCTAGAGACTGGAGCGCGACAGGGGGCACAGATACGCAGTATTTT. It is translated as CSARDWSATGGTDTQYF.

This chain links TRBV25-1 with TRBJ2-7; 10 bases map to TRBD2. There are 14 residues in the CDR3. The V and J ends lost 5 bases and 5 bases, in that order; junction bases with no gene match: 6. Germline CDR1 is MGHDK and CDR2 is SYGVNS. The CDR3 coding sequence is TGTGCCAGCAGTAGGGGGACTAGCGCCGACGAGCAGTACTTC. Translated, it gives CASSRGTSADEQYF.

The gene calls are TRBV5-4 and TRBJ2-5; D uncertain. This CDR3 spans 14 amino acids. V shed 0 bases and J shed 2 bases, with 8 bases lying between them. The germline gives CDR1 SGHNT, CDR2 YYREEE (reference sequence). CDR3 loop: CASSLVMGQETQYF. In DNA, the CDR3 is TGTGCCAGCAGCTTGGTCATGGGGCAAGAGACCCAGTACTTC. Full variable domain (remainder filled in from reference TRBV5-4 and TRBJ2-5): ETGVTQSPTHLIKTRGQQVTLRCSSQSGHNTVSWYQQALGQGPQFIFQYYREEENGRGNFPPRFSGLQFPNYSSELNVNALELDDSALYLCASSLVMGQETQYFGPGTRLLVL.

The chain uses TRBV3-1 and TRBJ2-5, with a tentative D call TRBD2 (5 bases). The CDR3 spans 13 residues. Germline loops: CDR1 LGHDT, CDR2 YNNKEL (reference sequence). V lost 1 base and J lost 7, with 10 bases in between. The CDR3 loop is CASSQADSVTQYF. CDR3 sequence (DNA): TGTGCCAGCAGCCAAGCGGACTCGGTGACCCAGTACTTC.

The chain employs TRBV28 and TRBJ2-5; possibly TRBD1 for D (7 bases). This CDR3 contains 15 residues. Trimming stripped 2 bases from V and 5 bases from J, with 15 bases between. Germline V lookup: CDR1 MDHEN, CDR2 SYDVKM. The CDR3 is CASSLGRGRRETQYF. The CDR3 bases are TGTGCCAGCAGTTTAGGCAGGGGGAGGAGGGAGACCCAGTACTTC.

The CDR3 protein is CSATGVSPDTQYF. DNA for the CDR3: TGCAGCGCCACCGGGGTGTCACCAGATACGCAGTATTTT. The chain employs TRBV29-1 and TRBJ2-3; perhaps TRBD2 as D (5 bases). CDR1 and CDR2 from the germline V gene are SQVTM and ANQGSEA. With 7 bases removed from V and 4 bases from J, the gap between germline ends came to 15 bases. This CDR3 is 13 amino acids long.

The chain combines TRBV5-1 with TRBJ1-5, with TRBD1 identical over 8 bases. This CDR3 is 16 amino acids long. Germline V gene lookup returns CDR1 SGHRS and CDR2 YFSETQ. Trimming cost V 2 bases and J 7 bases; bases outside gene matches: 11. The CDR3 sequence is CASSLEGTGSGQPQHF. In DNA, the CDR3 is TGCGCCAGCAGCTTAGAAGGGACAGGATCGGGCCAGCCCCAGCATTTT.

This clonotype was observed a handful of times. The chain links TRBV6-1 to TRBJ1-5; D is unclear. The CDR3 is 12 residues long. Germline V CDR1 and CDR2: MNHNS, SASEGT. V gave up 6 bases and J gave up 4 bases, with 7 bases separating them. The CDR3 bases are TGTGCCAGCAGCCAAGATAATCAGCCCCAGCATTTT. It specifies CASSQDNQPQHF.

Regarding this clonotype: The junction departs from the called germline gene at one end, perhaps through a read error. The chain recombines TRBV4-2 with TRBJ1-3; a weak D match, TRBD1 (5 bases). The CDR3 is 18 residues long. CDR1 and CDR2 from the germline V gene are LGHNA and YNFKEQ. The CDR3 here is CASSQELGRAFSENTIYF. For the CDR3, the DNA is TGTGCCAGCAGCCAAGAGTTGGGCAGGGCCTTCTCTGAAAACACCATATATTTT.

The chain links TRBV10-3 to TRBJ2-3; 8 nucleotides match TRBD2. CDR1 is ENHRY, CDR2 SYGVKD, per germline. The CDR3 is 13 amino acids. V gave up 10 bases and J gave up 3 bases; unmatched junction bases: 6. The CDR3 here is CATRGGWTDTQYF. CDR3 DNA: TGTGCCACACGCGGGGGGTGGACAGATACGCAGTATTTT.

The V and J genes are TRBV18 and TRBJ2-1, with TRBD1 as a possible D gene (5 bases). The CDR3 has 16 amino acids. Germline assignment: CDR1 KGHSH and CDR2 LQKENI. V lost 1 base and J 4 bases, leaving 14 bases between the germline ends. This CDR3 reads CASSPLLAGYYNEQFF. The CDR3 DNA reads as TGTGCCAGCTCACCACTTTTAGCAGGGTATTACAATGAGCAGTTCTTC. The full variable domain, with the rest looked up from reference TRBV18 and TRBJ2-1, is NAGVMQNPRHLVRRRGQEARLRCSPMKGHSHVYWYRQLPEEGLKFMVYLQKENIIDESGMPKERFSAEFPKEGPSILRIQQVVRGDSAAYFCASSPLLAGYYNEQFFGPGTRLTVL.

The V gene is TRBV13, the J gene TRBJ1-6, with D uncertain. This CDR3 comprises 16 residues. Germline CDR1 PRHDT, CDR2 FYEKMQ (reference sequence). The V end was cut by 5 bases, the J end by 0 bases, with 11 bases between. The DNA for the CDR3 is TGTGCCAGCAGCGTCACTTTGAGCTCCTATAATTCACCCCTCCACTTT. Translating gives CASSVTLSSYNSPLHF.

The chain employs TRBV9 and TRBJ2-7; possibly TRBD1 or TRBD2 for D (5 bases each). In germline, CDR1 is SGDLS, CDR2 YYNGEE. Trimming took 3 bases from V and 0 from J, leaving 13 bases between them. This CDR3 has 15 residues. The CDR3 reads CASSALPGPSYEQYF. For the CDR3, the DNA is TGTGCCAGCAGCGCTCTCCCGGGGCCCTCCTACGAGCAGTACTTC.

The chain has TRBV15 and TRBJ1-3, with unresolved D. V was shortened by 3 bases and J by 2 bases, with 5 bases between the two germline ends. Germline CDR1 LNHNV, CDR2 YYDKDF (reference sequence). The CDR3 length is 13 residues. CDR3 amino acids: CATSRGPGNTIYF. The CDR3 nucleotides read TGTGCCACCAGCAGGGGCCCTGGAAACACCATATATTTT.

The rearrangement links TRBV27 to TRBJ2-1, with D possibly being TRBD1 or TRBD2 (5 bases each). V gave up 8 bases and J gave up 3 bases, with 20 bases separating them. Germline CDR1 MNHEY, CDR2 SMNVEV (reference sequence). The CDR3 covers 16 residues. CDR3 sequence (DNA): TGTGCCAGCCTTCTCAGGGTTCAGAGGGGCTACAATGAGCAGTTCTTC. Translating it yields CASLLRVQRGYNEQFF.

The V gene is TRBV6-5, the J gene TRBJ2-6, with D hard to call. This CDR3 is built from 16 residues. Germline loops: CDR1 MNHEY, CDR2 SVGAGI. Between the trimmed V and J ends, which lost 2 bases and 0 bases, there was a span of 8 bases. CDR3 sequence (DNA): TGTGCCAGCAGTTACATCGCACGCTCTGGGGCCAACGTCCTGACTTTC. Translating it yields CASSYIARSGANVLTF.

J is TRBJ2-1 and V is TRBV5-4; 8 bases map to TRBD1. The CDR3 sequence is 15 residues long. Germline CDR1 reads SGHNT; CDR2 reads YYREEE (reference sequence). Unmatched junction bases numbered 5, after V lost 3 bases and J lost 3 bases. The CDR3 loop is CASSYGQGNYNEQFF. In DNA form, the CDR3 reads TGTGCCAGCAGCTATGGACAGGGCAACTACAATGAGCAGTTCTTC.

The chain carries TRBV29-1 and TRBJ1-2; TRBD1 matches 9 bases. Germline V CDR1 and CDR2: SQVTM, ANQGSEA. V shed 5 bases and J 6 bases; nucleotides not matched to a gene: 13. This CDR3 contains 15 residues. CDR3 residues: CSVSGTGTLIDGYTF. For the CDR3, the DNA is TGCAGCGTTTCCGGGACAGGGACCCTAATCGATGGCTACACCTTC. The full variable domain, with the rest looked up from reference TRBV29-1 and TRBJ1-2, is SAVISQKPSRDICQRGTSLTIQCQVDSQVTMMFWYRQQPGQSLTLIATANQGSEATYESGFVIDKFPISRPNLTFSTLTVSNMSPEDSSIYLCSVSGTGTLIDGYTFGSGTRLTVV.